The rows below give T cell receptor beta chains drawn from one sample of a study of early T cells in non-severe SARS-CoV-2 infection. Each CDR3 protein is one row after TCRdb ran MiXCR on the 5' RACE reads. The sample has around 58,000 distinct CDR3 sequences; about 7.6% are singletons. The starting material was whole blood, obtained at baseline. The receptor source for this set is an adult who was a healthcare worker with PCR-confirmed SARS-CoV-2 infection or an uninfected control (not recorded which). Both conserved end residues are part of each CDR3. The order of the fields is J gene, V gene, clone size, D gene, CDR3 DNA, CDR3 protein. A D gene is named only where the DNA matches it firmly. Clone size, where shown, is once, few, many, or a class for clones that have expanded.

J gene: TRBJ2-1
V gene: TRBV6-5
clone size: many
D gene: TRBD2
CDR3 DNA: TGTGCCAGCAGTTACTCGAGCGGGAGCTCCTACAATGAGCAGTTCTTC
CDR3 protein: CASSYSSGSSYNEQFF

J gene: TRBJ2-3
V gene: TRBV27
clone size: -
D gene: -
CDR3 DNA: TGTGCCAGCAGTTTAAGAATCACAGATACGCAGTATTTT
CDR3 protein: CASSLRITDTQYF

J gene: TRBJ2-5
V gene: TRBV29-1
clone size: -
D gene: -
CDR3 DNA: TGCAGCGTTGTTAGAGGGATGGAAGAGACCCAGTACTTC
CDR3 protein: CSVVRGMEETQYF

J gene: TRBJ2-7
V gene: TRBV7-9
clone size: few
D gene: TRBD2
CDR3 DNA: TGTGCCAGCAGGGGAGCGGGGGAGGTCTCCGAGCAGTACTTC
CDR3 protein: CASRGAGEVSEQYF

J gene: TRBJ2-1
V gene: TRBV7-2
clone size: many
D gene: -
CDR3 DNA: TGTGCCAGCAGCCTACTTGCGGTAGCTTGGAATGAGCAGTTCTTC
CDR3 protein: CASSLLAVAWNEQFF

J gene: TRBJ2-7
V gene: TRBV19
clone size: many
D gene: -
CDR3 DNA: TGTGCCAGTAGTATTTACCTACGTTACGAGCAGTACTTC
CDR3 protein: CASSIYLRYEQYF

J gene: TRBJ2-2
V gene: TRBV2
clone size: few
D gene: -
CDR3 DNA: TGTGCCAGCAGTGACTACGGCACCGGGGAGCTGTTTTTT
CDR3 protein: CASSDYGTGELFF

J gene: TRBJ1-1
V gene: TRBV20-1
clone size: few
D gene: -
CDR3 DNA: TGCAGTGCCCCAGGTTGGCAGCAGAACACTGAAGCTTTCTTT
CDR3 protein: CSAPGWQQNTEAFF

J gene: TRBJ1-1
V gene: TRBV27
clone size: -
D gene: -
CDR3 DNA: TGTGCCAGCAGTCTGTATAAAGACACTCGCGGTGAAGCTTTCTTT
CDR3 protein: CASSLYKDTRGEAFF

J gene: TRBJ2-1
V gene: TRBV20-1
clone size: -
D gene: -
CDR3 DNA: TGCAGTGCTCGACCCCGACAGGAAAGCTCCTACAATGAGCAGTTCTTC
CDR3 protein: CSARPRQESSYNEQFF

J gene: TRBJ2-1
V gene: TRBV7-6
clone size: many
D gene: -
CDR3 DNA: TGTGCCAGCAGCTCCGTAAACTACAATGAGCAGTTCTTC
CDR3 protein: CASSSVNYNEQFF

J gene: TRBJ1-6
V gene: TRBV27
clone size: -
D gene: TRBD1
CDR3 DNA: TGTGCCAGCACCCGGAGGGGGCCTGACTATAATTCACCCCTCCACTTT
CDR3 protein: CASTRRGPDYNSPLHF

J gene: TRBJ2-3
V gene: TRBV28
clone size: few
D gene: TRBD2
CDR3 DNA: TGTGCCAGCAGTTTTAGCGGGAGGGCTCCCGATACGCAGTATTTT
CDR3 protein: CASSFSGRAPDTQYF

J gene: TRBJ2-7
V gene: TRBV4-1
clone size: many
D gene: -
CDR3 DNA: TGCGCCAGCAGCCTAGAGGAGGCAGGGAACTACGAGCAGTACTTC
CDR3 protein: CASSLEEAGNYEQYF

J gene: TRBJ1-2
V gene: TRBV24-1
clone size: many
D gene: TRBD1
CDR3 DNA: TGTGCCACCAGTGATCCCAGGGGGCTGGACTATGGCTACACCTTC
CDR3 protein: CATSDPRGLDYGYTF

J gene: TRBJ2-4
V gene: TRBV11-2
clone size: -
D gene: TRBD1
CDR3 DNA: TGTGCCAGCAGCTTAGAAGGGACAGTAACCGTCAAGAGGTACTTC
CDR3 protein: CASSLEGTVTVKRYF

J gene: TRBJ2-2
V gene: TRBV7-6
clone size: many
D gene: -
CDR3 DNA: TGTGCCAGCAGTCCCACCGGGGGCGCAGGTACCACCGGGGAGCTGTTTTTT
CDR3 protein: CASSPTGGAGTTGELFF

J gene: TRBJ1-4
V gene: TRBV28
clone size: few
D gene: TRBD1
CDR3 DNA: TGTGCCAGCACCACTCTACCGGGACAGGGCGGCGAAAAACTGTTTTTT
CDR3 protein: CASTTLPGQGGEKLFF

J gene: TRBJ2-7
V gene: TRBV3-1
clone size: few
D gene: -
CDR3 DNA: TGTGCCAGCAGCCAGAACTCAGGCCCCTACGAGCAGTACTTC
CDR3 protein: CASSQNSGPYEQYF

J gene: TRBJ1-2
V gene: TRBV12-3/TRBV12-4
clone size: few
D gene: -
CDR3 DNA: TGTGCCAGCAGCCCCAACAGGGAGGCCTATGGCTACACCTTC
CDR3 protein: CASSPNREAYGYTF

J gene: TRBJ2-1
V gene: TRBV6-2/TRBV6-3
clone size: few
D gene: TRBD2
CDR3 DNA: TGTGCCAGCAGTCCCGGGACTAGCGGGAGGGATGAGCAGTTCTTC
CDR3 protein: CASSPGTSGRDEQFF

J gene: TRBJ2-1
V gene: TRBV20-1
clone size: many
D gene: -
CDR3 DNA: TGCAGTGCTTCTGTGGATGAGCAGTTCTTC
CDR3 protein: CSASVDEQFF

J gene: TRBJ1-5
V gene: TRBV19
clone size: few
D gene: -
CDR3 DNA: TGTGCCAGTAGTATAGGGAATCAGCCCCAGCATTTT
CDR3 protein: CASSIGNQPQHF

J gene: TRBJ2-7
V gene: TRBV6-6
clone size: few
D gene: TRBD1
CDR3 DNA: TGTGCCAGCAGTTACAAAGCGGACAGGACAGGGGCCCACGAGCAGTACTTC
CDR3 protein: CASSYKADRTGAHEQYF

J gene: TRBJ2-3
V gene: TRBV6-6
clone size: many
D gene: -
CDR3 DNA: TGTGCCAGCAGTGGGGGGACAGCCTTATACACAGATACGCAGTATTTT
CDR3 protein: CASSGGTALYTDTQYF

J gene: TRBJ1-1
V gene: TRBV5-6
clone size: -
D gene: -
CDR3 DNA: TGTGCCAGCAGCTTGACCGTTACTGAAGCTTTCTTT
CDR3 protein: CASSLTVTEAFF

J gene: TRBJ2-3
V gene: TRBV5-1
clone size: many
D gene: TRBD2
CDR3 DNA: TGCGCCAGCAGCTTGTCGACAGGTTTAGCGGGAGGGATCACAGATACGCAGTATTTT
CDR3 protein: CASSLSTGLAGGITDTQYF

J gene: TRBJ2-1
V gene: TRBV12-3/TRBV12-4
clone size: many
D gene: -
CDR3 DNA: TGTGCCAGCAGTACCCGGCAGTCCGGCTACAATGAGCAGTTCTTC
CDR3 protein: CASSTRQSGYNEQFF

J gene: TRBJ2-7
V gene: TRBV20-1
clone size: few
D gene: -
CDR3 DNA: TGCAGTTTCAACCGGCGGGTAGCGAGCGAGCAGTACTTC
CDR3 protein: CSFNRRVASEQYF

J gene: TRBJ2-1
V gene: TRBV18
clone size: many
D gene: TRBD2
CDR3 DNA: TGTGCCAGCTCACCATTGGGCGGGAGCGGTAATGAGCAGTTCTTC
CDR3 protein: CASSPLGGSGNEQFF

J gene: TRBJ2-3
V gene: TRBV7-2
clone size: many
D gene: -
CDR3 DNA: TGTGCCAGCAGCTTAGTTGACGGGAGCACAGATACGCAGTATTTT
CDR3 protein: CASSLVDGSTDTQYF

J gene: TRBJ2-3
V gene: TRBV3-1
clone size: -
D gene: TRBD2
CDR3 DNA: TGTGCCAGCAGCCAGGGACTAGCGGGATCGGGAGATACGCAGTATTTT
CDR3 protein: CASSQGLAGSGDTQYF

J gene: TRBJ2-5
V gene: TRBV6-2/TRBV6-3
clone size: few
D gene: -
CDR3 DNA: TGTGCCAGCAGTTTGGGCCTTCAAGTCCCAGAGACCCAGTACTTC
CDR3 protein: CASSLGLQVPETQYF

J gene: TRBJ2-7
V gene: TRBV5-1
clone size: few
D gene: -
CDR3 DNA: TGCGCCAGCAGCTTGGGATTCGGACAGAGAGGCCACGAGCAGTACTTC
CDR3 protein: CASSLGFGQRGHEQYF

J gene: TRBJ2-3
V gene: TRBV23-1
clone size: -
D gene: -
CDR3 DNA: TGCGCCAGCAGTCCACCAGGACTACCCTGCACAGATACGCAGTATTTT
CDR3 protein: CASSPPGLPCTDTQYF

J gene: TRBJ2-3
V gene: TRBV14
clone size: many
D gene: -
CDR3 DNA: TGTGCCAGCAGCCAGCGAGTCGCAGATACGCAGTATTTT
CDR3 protein: CASSQRVADTQYF

J gene: TRBJ1-5
V gene: TRBV15
clone size: -
D gene: -
CDR3 DNA: TGTGCCACCAGCAGGACCAACAAGGGCGGGCAGCCCCAGCATTTT
CDR3 protein: CATSRTNKGGQPQHF

J gene: TRBJ1-1
V gene: TRBV7-9
clone size: many
D gene: -
CDR3 DNA: TGTGCCAGCCGCGAACAGATGAACACTGAAGCTTTCTTT
CDR3 protein: CASREQMNTEAFF

J gene: TRBJ2-1
V gene: TRBV11-2
clone size: few
D gene: TRBD2
CDR3 DNA: TGTGCCAGCAGGTTTTGGCGGGAGGGCTTTAATGAGCAGTTCTTC
CDR3 protein: CASRFWREGFNEQFF

J gene: TRBJ2-3
V gene: TRBV18
clone size: -
D gene: -
CDR3 DNA: TGTGCCAGCTCACCGGCAGCCCAGAGCACAGATACGCAGTATTTT
CDR3 protein: CASSPAAQSTDTQYF

J gene: TRBJ1-6
V gene: TRBV21-1
clone size: -
D gene: -
CDR3 DNA: TGTGCCAGCAGCAAAGCTCCGGACAGCGCTAATTCACCCCTCCACTTT
CDR3 protein: CASSKAPDSANSPLHF

J gene: TRBJ1-1
V gene: TRBV7-9
clone size: -
D gene: -
CDR3 DNA: TGTGCCAGCAGCTTACCGAAAAAGGACACTGAAGCTTTCTTT
CDR3 protein: CASSLPKKDTEAFF

J gene: TRBJ1-2
V gene: TRBV10-3
clone size: many
D gene: -
CDR3 DNA: TGTGCCATCAGTGTGGGGGCAGGGGAGTATGGCTACACCTTC
CDR3 protein: CAISVGAGEYGYTF

J gene: TRBJ2-3
V gene: TRBV13
clone size: many
D gene: TRBD2
CDR3 DNA: TGTGCCAGCAGCTTCGGGGGGTCCACAGATACGCAGTATTTT
CDR3 protein: CASSFGGSTDTQYF

J gene: TRBJ2-1
V gene: TRBV6-5
clone size: few
D gene: TRBD1
CDR3 DNA: TGTGCCAGCAGTTACGCCACCGGGACAGGGGCTAATGAGCAGTTCTTC
CDR3 protein: CASSYATGTGANEQFF

J gene: TRBJ2-7
V gene: TRBV4-1
clone size: many
D gene: -
CDR3 DNA: TGCGCCAGCAGCCATTTGGAGGGTGCCTACGAGCAGTACTTC
CDR3 protein: CASSHLEGAYEQYF

J gene: TRBJ2-3
V gene: TRBV29-1
clone size: -
D gene: TRBD2
CDR3 DNA: TGCAGCTTCCTCCAGCGGGGCGGCACAGATACGCAGTATTTT
CDR3 protein: CSFLQRGGTDTQYF

J gene: TRBJ2-2
V gene: TRBV7-2
clone size: many
D gene: -
CDR3 DNA: TGTGCCAGCAGCTTAAGGGGGACACTGACCGGGGAGCTGTTTTTT
CDR3 protein: CASSLRGTLTGELFF

J gene: TRBJ1-2
V gene: TRBV29-1
clone size: -
D gene: -
CDR3 DNA: TGCAGCGTTGTTCCTCGAATTGGGAGATGGGACTATGGCTACACCTTC
CDR3 protein: CSVVPRIGRWDYGYTF

J gene: TRBJ2-5
V gene: TRBV3-1
clone size: many
D gene: -
CDR3 DNA: TGTGCCAGCAGCCAGACGGTACAGGTCAATCATCAGACCCAGTACTTC
CDR3 protein: CASSQTVQVNHQTQYF

J gene: TRBJ2-1
V gene: TRBV7-8
clone size: -
D gene: TRBD2
CDR3 DNA: TGTGCCAGCAGCCCTTTGACTAGCGGGAGTAGCCATGAGCAGTTCTTC
CDR3 protein: CASSPLTSGSSHEQFF

J gene: TRBJ1-1
V gene: TRBV28
clone size: many
D gene: -
CDR3 DNA: TGTGCCAGCAGTTTCCCGCCAGACACTGAAGCTTTCTTT
CDR3 protein: CASSFPPDTEAFF

J gene: TRBJ1-3
V gene: TRBV12-3/TRBV12-4
clone size: few
D gene: -
CDR3 DNA: TGTGCCAGCAGTTTTTCCTACGTGGAGGCCATATATTTT
CDR3 protein: CASSFSYVEAIYF

J gene: TRBJ2-5
V gene: TRBV2
clone size: -
D gene: -
CDR3 DNA: TGTGCCAGTCAAATACAAGAGACCCAGTACTTC
CDR3 protein: CASQIQETQYF

J gene: TRBJ2-5
V gene: TRBV13
clone size: many
D gene: -
CDR3 DNA: TGTGCCAGCAGCTTAGACCCAGGCCAAGAGACCCAGTACTTC
CDR3 protein: CASSLDPGQETQYF

J gene: TRBJ2-7
V gene: TRBV6-5
clone size: many
D gene: TRBD2
CDR3 DNA: TGTGCCAGCAGTTTAGGACTAGAGGGTTACGAGCAGTACTTC
CDR3 protein: CASSLGLEGYEQYF

J gene: TRBJ1-1
V gene: TRBV7-6
clone size: few
D gene: TRBD1
CDR3 DNA: TGTGCCAGCAGCTCTATCCCCTCAACAGGGGGGGGCACTGAAGCTTTCTTT
CDR3 protein: CASSSIPSTGGGTEAFF

J gene: TRBJ1-5
V gene: TRBV6-2/TRBV6-3
clone size: many
D gene: TRBD1
CDR3 DNA: TGTGCCAGCAGTTACGCAGGGGGTCATCAGCCCCAGCATTTT
CDR3 protein: CASSYAGGHQPQHF

J gene: TRBJ2-4
V gene: TRBV5-6
clone size: few
D gene: TRBD1
CDR3 DNA: TGTGCCAGCAGGAAGGGACAGGGGTTAGGAAACATTCAGTACTTC
CDR3 protein: CASRKGQGLGNIQYF

J gene: TRBJ2-5
V gene: TRBV19
clone size: -
D gene: TRBD1
CDR3 DNA: TGTGCCAGTAGCCGGGACAGGGGGCTTAGCCAAGAGACCCAGTACTTC
CDR3 protein: CASSRDRGLSQETQYF